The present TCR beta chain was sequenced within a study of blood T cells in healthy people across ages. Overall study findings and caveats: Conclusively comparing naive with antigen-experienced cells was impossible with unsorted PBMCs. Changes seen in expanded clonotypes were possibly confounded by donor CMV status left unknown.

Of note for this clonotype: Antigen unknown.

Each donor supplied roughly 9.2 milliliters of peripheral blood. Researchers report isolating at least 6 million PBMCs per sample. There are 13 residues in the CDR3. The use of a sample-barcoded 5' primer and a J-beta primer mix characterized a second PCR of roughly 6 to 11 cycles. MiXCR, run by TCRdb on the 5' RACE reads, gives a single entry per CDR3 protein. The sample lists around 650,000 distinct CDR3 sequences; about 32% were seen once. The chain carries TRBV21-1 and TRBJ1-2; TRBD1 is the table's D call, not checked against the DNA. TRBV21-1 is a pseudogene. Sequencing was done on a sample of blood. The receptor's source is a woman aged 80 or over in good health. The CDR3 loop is CASSPRGQKVYTF. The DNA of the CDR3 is TGTGCCAGCAGTCCCCGGGGACAGAAGGTCTACACCTTC.